This T cell receptor (beta chain) was identified in a study of cytomegalovirus exposure and HLA in healthy donors. Study background: Early on, a data release was issued that held 80 million or so unique TCRs from HLA-typed donors.

All the people who gave samples were healthy bone marrow donors. This CDR3 has 15 residues. The V and J ends lost 1 base and 2 bases, in that order; junction bases with no gene match: 4. Germline CDR1 reads SGHTA; CDR2 reads FQGNSA. As to this clone: Its specificity is unknown.

General study results and limits: The study had only CMV serostatus as immune exposure information.

Vbeta (60) and Jbeta (13) primers were used in the PCR. Sequencing used immunoSEQ multiplex PCR; TCRdb keeps in-frame clones, though not all of them. The sample lists about 160,000 clones, approximately 88% occurring once. The specimen was PBMCs. The receptor's source is a boy aged 2 to 10 in good health and CMV-seronegative. The chain joins TRBV7-2 to TRBJ1-2; 7 bases line up with TRBD1. This CDR3 reads CASSLEGQRNYGYTF. The CDR3 bases are TGTGCCAGCAGCTTAGAGGGACAGAGAAACTATGGCTACACCTTC.